These T cell receptor beta chains were read from a single sample in a study of radiation and T cells in renal cell carcinoma. This table comes from immunoSEQ multiplex PCR, and its TCRdb copy is limited to in-frame clones, with some not included. The sample holds tens of thousands of clones, 65% to 90% seen once. The sequencing here drew on blood, taken from a patient whose treatment included radiotherapy and nephrectomy. The receptors come from a woman aged 45-59 years with renal cell carcinoma. Each CDR3 is given with its conserved first and last residue. The D gene is left open where the match is weak. Clone size is given for some rows only: seen once, a few or many times, or a class if the clone is expanded.

d_gene	abundance	v_gene	j_gene	CDR3nt	CDR3aa
NA	NA	TRBV28	TRBJ1-2	TGTGCCAGCAGGTTTTATGGCTACACCTTC	CASRFYGYTF
TRBD1	once	TRBV9	TRBJ2-7	TGTGCCAGCAGCGTAGCAGGTCAGGGGGCCGGTGAGCAGTACTTC	CASSVAGQGAGEQYF
TRBD2	NA	TRBV28	TRBJ2-3	TGTGCCAGCAGTACAAGACTAGCGGGGGTCTCAGATACGCAGTATTTT	CASSTRLAGVSDTQYF
NA	NA	TRBV7-2	TRBJ1-5	TGTGCCAGCAGCTTAGTAGGAGGGCTGGGCAATCAGCCCCAGCATTTT	CASSLVGGLGNQPQHF
NA	NA	TRBV4-3	TRBJ2-1	TGCGCCAGCAGCCAAGACCGGTGGGGTTTCGGGCAGTTCTTC	CASSQDRWGFGQFF
NA	NA	TRBV27	TRBJ1-2	TGTGCCAGCAGTTTGAAAGGCAGGGAATATGGCTACACCTTC	CASSLKGREYGYTF
NA	NA	TRBV4-3	TRBJ1-3	TGCGCCAGCAGCCAAGTCGGCAGGGTTGAAAACACCATATATTTT	CASSQVGRVENTIYF
NA	NA	TRBV7-8	TRBJ2-1	TGTGCCAGCAGCTTAGATACCGGGGGCTCCAAGGGTGAGCAGTTCTTC	CASSLDTGGSKGEQFF
NA	NA	TRBV10-3	TRBJ2-5	TGTGCCATCAGTGAGTCCACAGGGTACCAAGAGACCCAGTACTTC	CAISESTGYQETQYF
NA	few	TRBV2	TRBJ1-5	TGTGCCAGCAGTGAGGGGTATAGCAATCAGCCCCAGCATTTT	CASSEGYSNQPQHF
NA	few	TRBV2	TRBJ1-1	TGTGCCAGCAGTGAAGGAGGGACCACTGAAGCTTTCTTT	CASSEGGTTEAFF
TRBD2	NA	TRBV7-8	TRBJ2-2	TGTGCCAGCAAAGGAGGCGGGAGAGGCCCCGGGGAGCTGTTTTTT	CASKGGGRGPGELFF
TRBD2	NA	TRBV10-3	TRBJ2-1	TGTGCCATCACTACCCCGGGACTAGCGGGGGACTCCTACAATGAGCAGTTCTTC	CAITTPGLAGDSYNEQFF
NA	NA	TRBV28	TRBJ2-3	TGTGCCAGCAGCGTCACAGATACGCAGTATTTT	CASSVTDTQYF
NA	NA	TRBV5-1	TRBJ1-1	TGCGCCAGCAGCTTGCAGCGGATGAACACTGAAGCTTTCTTT	CASSLQRMNTEAFF
TRBD2	NA	TRBV19	TRBJ2-2	TGTGCCAGTAGTATGGGTTTAGCGGGGCCCAGCACCGGGGAGCTGTTTTTT	CASSMGLAGPSTGELFF
TRBD1	NA	TRBV5-1	TRBJ2-5	TGCGCCAGCAGCTCCGGGACAGGGAGAGAGACCCAGTACTTC	CASSSGTGRETQYF
NA	NA	TRBV19	TRBJ2-7	TGTGCCAGTGGAAAGTTTGGGGGAGAATACGAGCAGTACTTC	CASGKFGGEYEQYF
NA	NA	TRBV5-1	TRBJ2-7	TGCGCCAGCAGCTTGGATGGCTACCCCTACGAGCAGTACTTC	CASSLDGYPYEQYF
NA	NA	TRBV5-6	TRBJ2-2	TGTGCCAGCAGCTTGGCCGGACAGAACACCGGGGAGCTGTTTTTT	CASSLAGQNTGELFF
TRBD1	NA	TRBV27	TRBJ2-2	TGTGCCAGCAGCCACCTTGACAGGGTGAGGCCCGGGGAGCTGTTTTTT	CASSHLDRVRPGELFF
TRBD1	NA	TRBV19	TRBJ2-3	TGTGCCAGTACACCAGGGGGTCCTAGCACAGATACGCAGTATTTT	CASTPGGPSTDTQYF
TRBD2	once	TRBV28	TRBJ2-7	TGTGCCAGCAGTCCGTTGGTAGCGGGGGCCTACGAGCAGTACTTC	CASSPLVAGAYEQYF
NA	NA	TRBV5-1	TRBJ1-3	TGCGCCAGCAGTCCGACCCAGGGTTCTGGAAACACCATATATTTT	CASSPTQGSGNTIYF
NA	NA	TRBV28	TRBJ2-2	TGTGCCAGCAGTGAGGGGTCCGGGGAGCTGTTTTTT	CASSEGSGELFF
NA	NA	TRBV25-1	TRBJ2-3	TGTGCCAGCAGTGAATCCCGGACAAGGAGGTCCCCAGATACGCAGTATTTT	CASSESRTRRSPDTQYF